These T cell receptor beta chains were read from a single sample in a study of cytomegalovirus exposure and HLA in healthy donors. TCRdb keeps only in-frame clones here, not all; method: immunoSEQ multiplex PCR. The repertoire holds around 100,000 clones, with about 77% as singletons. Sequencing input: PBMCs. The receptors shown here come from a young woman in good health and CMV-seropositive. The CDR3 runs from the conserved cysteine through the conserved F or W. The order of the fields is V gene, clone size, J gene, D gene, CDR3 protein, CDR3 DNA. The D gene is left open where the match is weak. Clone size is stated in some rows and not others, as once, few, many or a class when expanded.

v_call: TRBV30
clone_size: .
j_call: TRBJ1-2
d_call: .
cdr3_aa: CAWRSPNREGTF
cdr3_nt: TGTGCCTGGAGGTCACCAAACAGGGAGGGCACCTTC

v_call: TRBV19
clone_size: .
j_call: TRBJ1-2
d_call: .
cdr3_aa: CASSIVPGSVYTF
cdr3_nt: TGTGCCAGTAGTATAGTTCCCGGCAGCGTCTACACCTTC

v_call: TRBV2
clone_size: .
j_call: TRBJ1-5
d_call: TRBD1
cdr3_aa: CASSGDRGLNNQPQHF
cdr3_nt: TGTGCCAGCAGTGGGGACAGGGGGCTGAACAATCAGCCCCAGCATTTT

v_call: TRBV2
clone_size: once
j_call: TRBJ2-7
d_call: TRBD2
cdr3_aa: CASMTSGRVVYEQYF
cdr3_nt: TGTGCCAGCATGACTAGCGGGAGAGTTGTGTACGAGCAGTACTTC

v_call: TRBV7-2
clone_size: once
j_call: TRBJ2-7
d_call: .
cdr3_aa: CASSLVVRTLEQYF
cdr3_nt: TGTGCCAGCAGCTTAGTAGTAAGGACACTCGAGCAGTACTTC

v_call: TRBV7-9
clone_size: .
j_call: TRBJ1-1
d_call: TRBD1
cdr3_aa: CASSISTGGAYEAFF
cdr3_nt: TGTGCCAGCAGCATTTCGACAGGGGGCGCTTATGAAGCTTTCTTT

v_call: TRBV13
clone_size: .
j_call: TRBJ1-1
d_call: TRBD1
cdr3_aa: CASSDFHNRGWAGTEAFF
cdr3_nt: TGTGCCAGCAGCGACTTTCACAACAGGGGGTGGGCAGGGACTGAAGCTTTCTTT

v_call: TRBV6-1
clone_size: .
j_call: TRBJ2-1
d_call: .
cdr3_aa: CASSESWGGFNEQFF
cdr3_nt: TGTGCCAGCAGTGAATCGTGGGGGGGCTTTAATGAGCAGTTCTTC

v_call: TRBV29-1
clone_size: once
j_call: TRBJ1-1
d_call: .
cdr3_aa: CSVEGTAQELAFF
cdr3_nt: TGCAGCGTTGAAGGGACAGCCCAAGAGTTGGCTTTCTTT

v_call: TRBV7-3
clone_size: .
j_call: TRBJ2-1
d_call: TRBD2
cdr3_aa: CASSYGGEGASNEQFF
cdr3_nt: TGTGCCAGCAGTTACGGAGGGGAGGGCGCGAGCAATGAGCAGTTCTTC

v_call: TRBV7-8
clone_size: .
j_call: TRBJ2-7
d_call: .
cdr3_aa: CASSVPPGVGWRGGSYEQYF
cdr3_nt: TGTGCCAGCAGCGTTCCCCCTGGGGTAGGGTGGAGGGGGGGCTCCTACGAGCAGTACTTC